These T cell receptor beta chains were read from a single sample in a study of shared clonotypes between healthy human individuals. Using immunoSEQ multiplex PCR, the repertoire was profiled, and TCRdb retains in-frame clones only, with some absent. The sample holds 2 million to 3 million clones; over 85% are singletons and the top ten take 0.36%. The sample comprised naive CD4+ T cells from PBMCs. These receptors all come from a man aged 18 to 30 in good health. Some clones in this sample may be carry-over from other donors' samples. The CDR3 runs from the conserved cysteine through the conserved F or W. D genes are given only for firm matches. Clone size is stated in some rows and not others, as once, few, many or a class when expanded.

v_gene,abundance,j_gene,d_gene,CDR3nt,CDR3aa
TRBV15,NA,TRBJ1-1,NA,TGTGCCACCAGCAGAGTTAGGGGGGCCGCCGGGCTCTTT,CATSRVRGAAGLF
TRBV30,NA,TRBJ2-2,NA,TGTGCCTGGAGTCCCCACGGGGGCGGGGAGCTGTTTTTT,CAWSPHGGGELFF
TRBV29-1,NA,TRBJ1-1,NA,TGCAGCGTTCACACTGGACAGTTCACTGAAGCTTTCTTT,CSVHTGQFTEAFF
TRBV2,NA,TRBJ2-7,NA,TGTGCCCTCAAGGCCGGGGTCTCCTACGAGCAGTACTTC,CALKAGVSYEQYF
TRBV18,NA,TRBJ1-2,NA,TGTGCCAGCTCACCGCCGGAGAACTATGGCTACACCTTC,CASSPPENYGYTF
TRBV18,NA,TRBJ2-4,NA,TGTGCCAGCTCACCACAGACATACATTCAGTACTTC,CASSPQTYIQYF
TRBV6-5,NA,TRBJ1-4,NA,TGTGCCAGCAGTTACCTGACAACTAATGAAAAACTGTTTTTT,CASSYLTTNEKLFF
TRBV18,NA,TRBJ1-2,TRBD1,TGTGCCAGCTCACCCGGACAGGTCCCTGGCTACACCTTC,CASSPGQVPGYTF
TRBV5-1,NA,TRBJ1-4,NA,TGCGCCAGCAGCTCGAACCCCGGGCAGGGTCGAGAAAAACTGTTTTTT,CASSSNPGQGREKLFF
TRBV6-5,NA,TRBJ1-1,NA,TGTGCCAGCAGTTACCGGGGGACGAACACTGAAGCTTTCTTT,CASSYRGTNTEAFF
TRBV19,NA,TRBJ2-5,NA,TGTGCCACCTCCCTAAACAGGGGGGGTCAAGAGACCCAGTACTTC,CATSLNRGGQETQYF
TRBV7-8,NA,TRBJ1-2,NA,TGTGCCAGCAGCCCGCAAACAAATGGCTACACCTTC,CASSPQTNGYTF
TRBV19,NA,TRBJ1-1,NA,TGTGCCAGTCAGGCCTCCGTGTGGGGTACTATCAGGAACACTGAAGCTTTCTTT,CASQASVWGTIRNTEAFF
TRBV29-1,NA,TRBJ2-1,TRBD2,TGCAGCGTTGGCGGACTAGCGGGAGTCAATGAGCAGTTCTTC,CSVGGLAGVNEQFF
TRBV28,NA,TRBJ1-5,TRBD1,TGTGCCAGCAGTCCGGACAGGGGGATGGCAAATCAGCCCCAGCATTTT,CASSPDRGMANQPQHF
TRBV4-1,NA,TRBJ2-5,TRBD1,TGCGCCAGCAGCCTACAGGGGTTTGGGGAGACCCAGTACTTC,CASSLQGFGETQYF
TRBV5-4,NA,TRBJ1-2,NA,TGTGCCAGCAGCTCGACCACAGGGAATTACGGCTACACCTTC,CASSSTTGNYGYTF
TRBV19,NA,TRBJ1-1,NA,TGTGCCAGTGAAGGGGGTGGAAGTAGCACTGAAGCTTTCTTT,CASEGGGSSTEAFF
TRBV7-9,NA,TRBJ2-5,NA,TGTGCCAGCAGCTCCCCGAGGGGAAGGTGGGAGACCCAGTACTTC,CASSSPRGRWETQYF
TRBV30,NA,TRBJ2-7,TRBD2,TGTGCCTGGAGTTTTAGCGGGGCTGGGATCTACGAGCAGTACTTC,CAWSFSGAGIYEQYF
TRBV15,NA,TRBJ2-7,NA,TGTGCCACCAGCAGCGGGTCAGGGAGGTTCAACGAGCAGTACTTC,CATSSGSGRFNEQYF
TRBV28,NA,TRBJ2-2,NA,TGTGCCAGCAGTTTCTCAGGACGGGAGCTGTTTTTT,CASSFSGRELFF
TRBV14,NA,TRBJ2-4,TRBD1,TGTGCCAGCAGCCAAATAGGGACAGGGGGAGGAAGCAAAAACATTCAGTACTTC,CASSQIGTGGGSKNIQYF
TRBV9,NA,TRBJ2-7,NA,TGTGCCAGCAGCGTAGTCCCTTCGGGAGAGCAGTACTTC,CASSVVPSGEQYF
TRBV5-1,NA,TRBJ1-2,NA,TGCGCCAGCAGCGAAACTTATCCAAGAGATGGCTACACCTTC,CASSETYPRDGYTF
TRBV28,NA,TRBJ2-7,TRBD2,TGTGCCAGCAGTAGAACTAGCGGGACCTACGAGCAGTACTTC,CASSRTSGTYEQYF
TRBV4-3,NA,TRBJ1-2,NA,TGCGCCAGCAGCCAAGTCGGGCGTCAATATGGCTACACCTTC,CASSQVGRQYGYTF
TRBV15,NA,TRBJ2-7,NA,TGTGCCACCACCTGGGGGGTCGGCTCCTACGAGCAGTACTTC,CATTWGVGSYEQYF
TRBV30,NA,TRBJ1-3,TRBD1,TGTGCCGGGACAGGCTTCTCTGGAAACACCATATATTTT,CAGTGFSGNTIYF
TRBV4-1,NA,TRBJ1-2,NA,TGCGCCAGCAGCCACGCACCCGCCCTCGGGATCGACTACACCTTC,CASSHAPALGIDYTF
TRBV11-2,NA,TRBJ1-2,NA,TGTGCCAGCAGCTTATCCCCGGACGGCCTGAGCTACACCTTC,CASSLSPDGLSYTF
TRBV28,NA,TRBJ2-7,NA,TGTGCCAGCAGTTGGGTCTCCTACGAGCAGTACTTC,CASSWVSYEQYF
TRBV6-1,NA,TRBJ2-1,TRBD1,TGTGCCAGCAGGAAGACAGGGGGCATGAACAATGAGCAGTTCTTC,CASRKTGGMNNEQFF
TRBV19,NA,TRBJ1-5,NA,TGTGCCAGTAGTATGTTCCAGGGCAATCAGCCCCAGCATTTT,CASSMFQGNQPQHF
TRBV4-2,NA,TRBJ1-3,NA,TGTGCCAGCAGCCAAGAGGTGGCCGGGAGCTCTGGAAACACCATATATTTT,CASSQEVAGSSGNTIYF
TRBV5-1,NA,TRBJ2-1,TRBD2,TGCGCCAGCAGCTTGGTAGCGGGAGGACCAAATGAGCAGTTCTTC,CASSLVAGGPNEQFF
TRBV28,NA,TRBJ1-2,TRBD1,TGTGCCAGCAGCCTTGGGACAGCCCACTATGGCTACACCTTC,CASSLGTAHYGYTF
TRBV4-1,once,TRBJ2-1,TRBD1,TGCGCCAGCAGCCAAGTAAGAGACAGGGGTAATGAGCAGTTCTTC,CASSQVRDRGNEQFF
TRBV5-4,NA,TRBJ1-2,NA,TGTGCCAGCTCCCGGACAGATCTTAACTATGGCTACACCTTC,CASSRTDLNYGYTF